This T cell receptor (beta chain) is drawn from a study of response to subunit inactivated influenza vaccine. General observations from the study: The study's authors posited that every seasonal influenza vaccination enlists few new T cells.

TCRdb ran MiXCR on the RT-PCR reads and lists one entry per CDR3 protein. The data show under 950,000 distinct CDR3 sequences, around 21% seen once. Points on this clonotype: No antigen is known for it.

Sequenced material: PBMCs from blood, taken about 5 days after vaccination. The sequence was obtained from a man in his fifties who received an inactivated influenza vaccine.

CDR3 nucleotide sequence: TGCAGTGCTAGCCCTAGTGTGGGCCCGATAACAGATACGCAGTATTTT. Translation gives CSASPSVGPITDTQYF. The J gene is TRBJ2-3, the V gene TRBV20-1; D not certain. V was pared by 3 bases and J by 3 bases, with 19 bases between. Germline V gene data show CDR1 as DFQATT and CDR2 as SNEGSKA (reference sequence). The length of the CDR3 is 16 residues.